This is a list of T cell receptor beta chains from one sample in a study of post-analysis software for immune sequencing data. TCRdb processed the PCR reads anew with MiXCR; each CDR3 protein has one entry. The repertoire includes 750,000 to 900,000 distinct CDR3 sequences, 46% of them detected once, and roughly 5% sits in the top ten. The sample comprised blood. These receptors all come from a girl aged 10 to 17 with multiple sclerosis. CDR3s include the opening cysteine and the closing phenylalanine or tryptophan. A D gene is named only where the DNA matches it firmly. Clone size is given for some rows only: seen once, a few or many times, or a class if the clone is expanded.

J gene | D gene | clone size | V gene | CDR3 DNA | CDR3 protein
TRBJ1-1 | NA | once | TRBV19 | TGTGCCAGTAGTCTCCAGCGTATGGGGACTGAAGCTTTCTTT | CASSLQRMGTEAFF
TRBJ2-1 | TRBD2 | NA | TRBV30 | TGTGCCTGGAGTGTAGAAGCGGGAGGGTTCTACAATGAGCAGTTCTTC | CAWSVEAGGFYNEQFF
TRBJ2-3 | NA | NA | TRBV24-1 | TGTGCCACCAGTGAGACCTTAACAGGGCGGGATACGCAGTATTTT | CATSETLTGRDTQYF
TRBJ2-1 | TRBD2 | NA | TRBV15 | TGTGCCACCAGTGGTTTAGCGGGAGTCTACAATGAGCAGTTCTTC | CATSGLAGVYNEQFF
TRBJ2-1 | NA | NA | TRBV6-5 | TGTGCCAGCAGTTACTGGACTTCGGGTGAGCAGTTCTTC | CASSYWTSGEQFF
TRBJ2-7 | NA | NA | TRBV7-9 | TGTGCCAGCAGCCCCCCGACGGGTCCGGGCGAGCAGTACTTC | CASSPPTGPGEQYF
TRBJ1-4 | NA | NA | TRBV3-1 | TGTGCCAGCAGCCTGGAGGGAGGGCGTGAAAAACTGTTTTTT | CASSLEGGREKLFF
TRBJ2-7 | TRBD1 | NA | TRBV7-9 | TGTGCCAGCAGCTCGACAGGGGGCGGTTACTACGAGCAGTACTTC | CASSSTGGGYYEQYF
TRBJ2-1 | NA | NA | TRBV6-2/TRBV6-3 | TGTGCCACGGGTGGCGGGGCCTACAATGAGCAGTTCTTC | CATGGGAYNEQFF
TRBJ2-7 | NA | few | TRBV6-2/TRBV6-3 | TGTGCCAGCAGTTGGGTGACAGCTAGCTACGAGCAGTACTTC | CASSWVTASYEQYF
TRBJ2-1 | NA | NA | TRBV20-1 | TGCAGTGCTAGAGAAAGCGTCTCCTACAATGAGCAGTTCTTC | CSARESVSYNEQFF
TRBJ2-3 | NA | few | TRBV29-1 | TGCAGCTTGATGGAAGGGGGAGATACGCAGTATTTT | CSLMEGGDTQYF
TRBJ2-4 | TRBD1 | NA | TRBV12-3/TRBV12-4 | TGTGTCAGCAGTTCGGGGACAGGGGAGAACATTCAGTACTTC | CVSSSGTGENIQYF
TRBJ2-7 | TRBD1 | NA | TRBV27 | TGTGCCAGCAGTCCCATCCGACAGGGGACTTACTACGAGCAGTACTTC | CASSPIRQGTYYEQYF
TRBJ2-1 | TRBD2 | few | TRBV20-1 | TGCAGTGCACGAATAGCGGGAGTAGTTGAGCAGTTCTTC | CSARIAGVVEQFF
TRBJ2-7 | NA | NA | TRBV6-6 | TGTGCCAGCAGTTATGGGGGGCTCGGGGGGTCCTACGAGCAGTACTTC | CASSYGGLGGSYEQYF
TRBJ2-2 | TRBD1 | once | TRBV2 | TGTGCCAGCAGTGCCAGGGACAGGGGGGCCGGGGAGCTGTTTTTT | CASSARDRGAGELFF
TRBJ2-7 | TRBD2 | NA | TRBV7-2 | TGTGCCAGCAGCTTAGCGCCGGGGCGGGGGAGCTCCTACGAGCAGTACTTC | CASSLAPGRGSSYEQYF
TRBJ2-1 | NA | NA | TRBV7-6 | TGTGCCAGCAGCTTAGGATCCGGGGTAGCGGTGAATGAGCAGTTCTTC | CASSLGSGVAVNEQFF
TRBJ2-7 | TRBD1 | few | TRBV18 | TGTGCCAGCTCACCTACTCCCGGACAGGGGTTGGGCGAGCAGTACTTC | CASSPTPGQGLGEQYF
TRBJ2-5 | NA | NA | TRBV6-5 | TGTGCCAGCAGCCGCGACCTCGTCGGGGAGACCCAGTACTTC | CASSRDLVGETQYF
TRBJ1-2 | TRBD1 | once | TRBV9 | TGTGCCAGCAGCGTAGGACAGGGGACTAACTATGGCTACACCTTC | CASSVGQGTNYGYTF
TRBJ2-7 | TRBD2 | few | TRBV20-1 | TGCAGTGGCGGGAGCTCCTACGAGCAGTACTTC | CSGGSSYEQYF
TRBJ1-2 | NA | NA | TRBV4-2 | TGTGCCAGCAGCCAAGATCCGGGGGTCCCCCGGGGCTACACCTTC | CASSQDPGVPRGYTF
TRBJ2-1 | NA | many | TRBV20-1 | TGCAGTGCTAGACCCCCCCTAGCGAGCGATGAGCAGTTCTTC | CSARPPLASDEQFF
TRBJ2-2 | TRBD2 | once | TRBV13 | TGTGCCAGCAGCTTAGCGCGAGGATGGGCTAGCGGGACGAACACCGGGGAGCTGTTTTTT | CASSLARGWASGTNTGELFF
TRBJ2-7 | TRBD2 | few | TRBV7-2 | TGTGCCAGCAGCTTACGGGGACTACACTCCTACGAGCAGTACTTC | CASSLRGLHSYEQYF
TRBJ1-2 | NA | NA | TRBV29-1 | TGCAGCGTTGACGAGACCTCTAACTATGGCTACACCTTC | CSVDETSNYGYTF
TRBJ1-4 | TRBD1 | NA | TRBV24-1 | TGTGCCACCAGTTCGGGACAGGAGAATGAAAAACTGTTTTTT | CATSSGQENEKLFF
TRBJ2-7 | NA | NA | TRBV24-1 | TGTGCCACCAGTGAATCCCGCGGACGGCGAAGGGGGTACTTC | CATSESRGRRRGYF
TRBJ2-1 | TRBD2 | NA | TRBV11-1 | TGTGCCAGCAGCAATGATCCGATCGGGACTAGCGGGAGGGCCTCCTACAATGAGCAGTTCTTC | CASSNDPIGTSGRASYNEQFF
TRBJ2-7 | TRBD2 | few | TRBV29-1 | TGCAGCGTTGAGGGACTAGCGGGACGGGAGGCCCAGTACTTC | CSVEGLAGREAQYF
TRBJ1-1 | NA | NA | TRBV29-1 | TGCAGCGTTCCTGTTAGGGAGAACACTGAAGCTTTCTTT | CSVPVRENTEAFF
TRBJ2-1 | NA | NA | TRBV12-3/TRBV12-4 | TGTGCCAGCAGTTCTCGTGGAGAGGGAGATGAGCAGTTCTTC | CASSSRGEGDEQFF
TRBJ2-3 | NA | NA | TRBV7-2 | TGTGCCAGCAGCTCAGGGGCCGAGCATACGCAGTATTTT | CASSSGAEHTQYF
TRBJ2-3 | NA | NA | TRBV29-1 | TGCAGCGCAGCCGACAGCACAGATACGCAGTATTTT | CSAADSTDTQYF
TRBJ2-1 | TRBD1 | NA | TRBV7-3 | TGTGCCAGCAGCTTCGGGGACAGGGGGTACAATGAGCAGTTCTTC | CASSFGDRGYNEQFF
TRBJ2-5 | TRBD1 | NA | TRBV7-2 | TGTGCCAGCAGCCGACCCCCGGGACAGGGACAAGAGACCCAGTACTTC | CASSRPPGQGQETQYF
TRBJ2-3 | TRBD2 | NA | TRBV25-1 | TGTGCCAGCAGTGAATATTTCCGGGACTATGGCACAGATACGCAGTATTTT | CASSEYFRDYGTDTQYF
TRBJ2-7 | TRBD2 | NA | TRBV20-1 | TGCAGTGCTAGAGGGCCTAGCGGGAGGGAGTACGAGCAGTACTTC | CSARGPSGREYEQYF
TRBJ2-1 | NA | few | TRBV29-1 | TGCAGCGTTGAAGTGGGGGGCGGGAGTTTAACCTACAATGAGCAGTTCTTC | CSVEVGGGSLTYNEQFF
TRBJ1-1 | NA | NA | TRBV7-8 | TGTGCCAGCAGCTTAGGGACACTTCAAGGGGCTTTCTTT | CASSLGTLQGAFF
TRBJ2-7 | TRBD2 | few | TRBV6-2/TRBV6-3 | TGTGCCAGCAGTCCTACAAGGGGACTAGCGGGAATCTACGAGCAGTACTTC | CASSPTRGLAGIYEQYF
TRBJ1-2 | NA | NA | TRBV29-1 | TGCAGCGTGGCCGGGATGGCAGGGGGCTACACCTTC | CSVAGMAGGYTF
TRBJ1-5 | NA | few | TRBV20-1 | TGCAGTGCGAGACCAGAGGTCCTAAATCAGCCCCAGCATTTT | CSARPEVLNQPQHF
TRBJ2-7 | NA | once | TRBV18 | TGTGCCAGCTCACCACTTTTAGGCTACGAGCAGTACTTC | CASSPLLGYEQYF
TRBJ1-2 | TRBD1 | few | TRBV5-1 | TGCGCCAGCCCCCGGGACAGGGGGCTTTTGGAAGGCTACACCTTC | CASPRDRGLLEGYTF
TRBJ2-5 | NA | NA | TRBV20-1 | TGCAGTGCTAGAGATTATCCAGGGGAAGAGACCCAGTACTTC | CSARDYPGEETQYF
TRBJ2-1 | NA | NA | TRBV29-1 | TGCAGCGTTGAAAAGCGTCTAATCAATGAGCAGTTCTTC | CSVEKRLINEQFF
TRBJ2-3 | TRBD2 | NA | TRBV20-1 | TGCAGTGCTAGTAAGGTCGTCCGGGAGGCACACACAGATACGCAGTATTTT | CSASKVVREAHTDTQYF
TRBJ2-3 | TRBD2 | NA | TRBV4-3 | TGCGCCAGCAGCCATGACCCGGGACTAGCGGGAGATTCGACAGATACGCAGTATTTT | CASSHDPGLAGDSTDTQYF
TRBJ2-7 | NA | few | TRBV29-1 | TGCAGCGTTGTGGCAGGGGGGGGCTACGAGCAGTACTTC | CSVVAGGGYEQYF
TRBJ2-5 | NA | many | TRBV20-1 | TGCAGTGCTCCCGGGACCGCGGGAGAGACCCAGTACTTC | CSAPGTAGETQYF
TRBJ2-1 | TRBD2 | NA | TRBV14 | TGTGCCAGCAGCCAAGATGGGGGGGTCCCCTCACAGTTCTTC | CASSQDGGVPSQFF
TRBJ2-3 | TRBD2 | NA | TRBV20-1 | TGCAGTGCGGACGGACTAGCGGGAGGGCCTAGCACAGATACGCAGTATTTT | CSADGLAGGPSTDTQYF
TRBJ2-3 | NA | NA | TRBV9 | TGTGCCAGCAGCGTAGGGGGAGGTTTTCGCACAGATACGCAGTATTTT | CASSVGGGFRTDTQYF
TRBJ2-3 | NA | NA | TRBV10-3 | TGTGCCATCAGCCCGGCAGGAAGCCTCACAGATACGCAGTATTTT | CAISPAGSLTDTQYF
TRBJ2-1 | NA | NA | TRBV20-1 | TGCAGTGCTAGAGGCTCTAGTATGGAGATGGATGAGCAGTTCTTC | CSARGSSMEMDEQFF
TRBJ2-7 | TRBD2 | few | TRBV6-6 | TGTGCCAGCAGCACCGGGACTAGCGGGATCTGGAACTACGAGCAGTACTTC | CASSTGTSGIWNYEQYF